These 3 T cell receptor beta chains were sequenced from one sample in a study of beta chain features in type 1 diabetes. Broader study findings: Moderately but significantly shorter TCRB CDR3s were found in Type 1 diabetes patients in all four CD4+ subsets.

No antigen has been assigned to these receptors. Expressed TCRB transcripts were sequenced because the isolated RNA had all been reverse transcribed beforehand. Data came from immunoSEQ multiplex PCR; TCRdb stores just in-frame clones and leaves some out. The sample has a few hundred thousand clones; about 24% are singletons. The source material was naive CD4+ T cells from blood. These receptors were taken from a woman in her 30s with type 1 diabetes.

This clone has just a few counts. The rearrangement uses TRBV9 and TRBJ2-2, with 8 bases fitting TRBD1. V shed 0 bases, J shed 4 bases, and the junction held 2 bases outside the gene matches. The germline V gene has CDR1 SGDLS and CDR2 YYNGEE. The CDR3 length is 15 residues. CDR3 bases: TGTGCCAGCAGCGTAGGGGACAGGTTCACCGGGGAGCTGTTTTTT. It codes for CASSVGDRFTGELFF.

There are a few counts of this clone. V gene TRBV27 combines with J gene TRBJ2-2, with a tentative D call TRBD1 (6 bases). Trimming cost V 7 bases and J 6 bases, with 15 bases left between them. The length of the CDR3 is 14 residues. CDR1 and CDR2 (germline): MNHEY, SMNVEV (reference sequence). The CDR3 DNA reads as TGTGCCAGCACCTCCTTACAGGGTCCCGGGGAGCTGTTTTTT. It encodes CASTSLQGPGELFF.

This clone was detected only a few times. V gene TRBV10-3 combines with J gene TRBJ2-2, with 8 bases that match TRBD2. CDR1 and CDR2 (germline): ENHRY, SYGVKD. V was pared by 5 bases and J by 1 base, with 3 bases of the junction left unmatched. This CDR3 has 15 residues. CDR3 residues: CAISPTSGNTGELFF. CDR3 nucleotides: TGTGCCATCAGTCCAACTAGCGGGAACACCGGGGAGCTGTTTTTT.